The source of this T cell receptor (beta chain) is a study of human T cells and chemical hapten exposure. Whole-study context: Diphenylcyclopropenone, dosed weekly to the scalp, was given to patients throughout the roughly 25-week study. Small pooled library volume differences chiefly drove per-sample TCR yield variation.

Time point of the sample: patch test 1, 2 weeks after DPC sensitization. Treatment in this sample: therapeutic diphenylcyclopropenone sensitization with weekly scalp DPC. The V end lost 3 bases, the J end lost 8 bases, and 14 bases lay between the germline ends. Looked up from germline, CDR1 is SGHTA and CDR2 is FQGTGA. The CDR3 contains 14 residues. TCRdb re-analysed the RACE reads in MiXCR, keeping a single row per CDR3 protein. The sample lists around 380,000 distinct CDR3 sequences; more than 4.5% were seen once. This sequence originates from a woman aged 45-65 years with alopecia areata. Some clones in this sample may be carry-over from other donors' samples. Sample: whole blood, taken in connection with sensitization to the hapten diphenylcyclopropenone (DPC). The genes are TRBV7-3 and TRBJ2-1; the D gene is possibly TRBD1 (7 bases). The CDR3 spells CASSLQGGPDEQFF. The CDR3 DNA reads TGTGCCAGCAGCTTGCAGGGGGGCCCCGATGAGCAGTTCTTC.